This T cell receptor beta chain originates from a study of beta chain features in type 1 diabetes. Study-level background: Investigators examined some 100 million sorted cells across all samples.

About this clone itself: Its target is not known.

Using CD45RO/CCR7/CD25/CD127/CD95/CD27, CD4+ naive, central memory, regulatory and stem cell-like memory cells were sorted. Looked up from germline, CDR1 is KGHSH and CDR2 is LQKENI. V gave up 4 bases and J gave up 5 bases; unmatched junction bases: 3. CDR3 length: 14 residues. Whole-study results and caveats: Over-representation of high TCR-expressing cells was a possible consequence of cDNA sequencing.

TCRB transcripts that were expressed got sequenced, as all of the isolated RNA had been reverse transcribed. About 3.6 million reads were obtained on average from naive, central memory and regulatory T cell samples. Clones were read by immunoSEQ multiplex PCR, and TCRdb kept only the in-frame ones, dropping some. Seen here are more than 300,000 clones, more than 13% observed once, and the top ten hold about 0.018%. The TCR comes from a woman between 18 and 29 years old in good health. The V and J genes are TRBV18 and TRBJ2-1; 9 bases map to TRBD2. The sequenced sample consisted of naive CD4+ T cells from blood. DNA of the CDR3: TGTGCCAGCTCACTGGCGGGAGGGCACAATGAGCAGTTCTTC. Translating gives CASSLAGGHNEQFF.